This passage covers 2 T cell receptor beta chains from one sample sequenced in a study of cytomegalovirus exposure and HLA in healthy donors. This PCR relied on a set of 60 Vbeta primers and 13 Jbeta primers. Sequencing was performed with immunoSEQ multiplex PCR; in TCRdb, only in-frame clones are kept and a portion is missing. The sample records about 84,000 clones, 63% being singletons. The sample taken for sequencing was PBMCs. The receptors were gathered from a middle-aged woman in good health and CMV-seropositive.

This clone was seen more than once but under ten times. The chain uses TRBV5-1 and TRBJ1-2, with D tentatively TRBD1 (5 bases). The CDR3 extends over 16 amino acids. Per the germline V gene, CDR1 is SGHRS and CDR2 is YFSETQ. Trimming took 1 base from V and 3 from J, leaving 16 bases between them. CDR3 sequence: CASSLRGGDRDYGYTF. The CDR3 coding sequence is TGCGCCAGCAGCTTGAGGGGCGGTGATAGGGACTATGGCTACACCTTC.

This clone was seen a few times. The chain couples TRBV14 to TRBJ2-1; TRBD2 aligns across 13 bases. Germline V gene data show CDR1 as SGHDN and CDR2 as FVKESK. V lost 5 bases and J lost 6; bases outside the gene matches: 13. This CDR3 is 18 amino acids long. The CDR3 here is CASSYGLAGARNPNEQFF. In DNA form, the CDR3 reads TGTGCCAGCAGCTACGGACTAGCGGGAGCGCGGAACCCCAATGAGCAGTTCTTC.